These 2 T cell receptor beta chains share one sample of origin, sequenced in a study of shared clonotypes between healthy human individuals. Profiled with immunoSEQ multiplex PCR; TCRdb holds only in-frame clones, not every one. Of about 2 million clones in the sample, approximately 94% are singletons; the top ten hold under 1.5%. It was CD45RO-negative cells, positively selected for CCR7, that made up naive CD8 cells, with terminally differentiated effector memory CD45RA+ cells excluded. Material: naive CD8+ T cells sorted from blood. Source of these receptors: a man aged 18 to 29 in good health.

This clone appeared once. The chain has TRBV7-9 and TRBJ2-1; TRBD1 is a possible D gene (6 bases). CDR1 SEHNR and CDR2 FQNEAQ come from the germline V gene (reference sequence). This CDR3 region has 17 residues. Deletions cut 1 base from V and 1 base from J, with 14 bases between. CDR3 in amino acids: CASSLEGVGGSYNEQFF. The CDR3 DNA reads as TGTGCCAGCAGCTTAGAGGGGGTCGGCGGGTCCTACAATGAGCAGTTCTTC.

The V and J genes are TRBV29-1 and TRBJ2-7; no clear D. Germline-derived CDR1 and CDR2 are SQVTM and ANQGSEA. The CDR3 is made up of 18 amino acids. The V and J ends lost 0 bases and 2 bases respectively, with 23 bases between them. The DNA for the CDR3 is TGCAGCGTTGAAGATCCGGAAGCCTCATACACGTCTCCCTACGAGCAGTACTTC. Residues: CSVEDPEASYTSPYEQYF.